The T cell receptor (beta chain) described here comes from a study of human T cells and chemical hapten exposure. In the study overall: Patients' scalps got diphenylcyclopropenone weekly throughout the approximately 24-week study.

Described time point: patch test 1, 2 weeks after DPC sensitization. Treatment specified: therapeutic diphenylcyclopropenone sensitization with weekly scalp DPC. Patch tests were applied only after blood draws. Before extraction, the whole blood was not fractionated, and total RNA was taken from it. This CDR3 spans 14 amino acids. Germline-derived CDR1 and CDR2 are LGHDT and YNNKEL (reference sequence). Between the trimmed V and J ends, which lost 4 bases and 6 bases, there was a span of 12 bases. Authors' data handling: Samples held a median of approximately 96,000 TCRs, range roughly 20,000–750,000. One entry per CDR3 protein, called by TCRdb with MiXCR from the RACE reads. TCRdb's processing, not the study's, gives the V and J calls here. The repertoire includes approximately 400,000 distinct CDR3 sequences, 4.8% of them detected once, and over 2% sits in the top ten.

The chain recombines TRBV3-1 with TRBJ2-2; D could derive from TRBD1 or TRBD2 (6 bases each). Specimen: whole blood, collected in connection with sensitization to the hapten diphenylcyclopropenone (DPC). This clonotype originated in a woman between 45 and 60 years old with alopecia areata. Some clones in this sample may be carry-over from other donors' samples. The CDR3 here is CASSRPGGPGELFF. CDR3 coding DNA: TGTGCCAGCAGCCGTCCCGGGGGCCCCGGGGAGCTGTTTTTT.